These 2 T cell receptor beta chains share one sample of origin, sequenced in a study of T-cell reconstitution after alpha-beta-depleted transplantation in children (dated by TCRdb to about 2016). Library preparation employed PCR. TCRdb names Illumina HiSeq 2500 as the instrument used. TCR libraries were prepared with molecular barcoding, using unique molecular identifiers to normalize TCRbeta repertoire quantification. TCRdb's own reprocessing of the public reads used fastp at Q25 and MiXCR and kept productive beta chains. Rows with one shared CDR3 protein collapse into an entry with the most common genes and DNA. In this sample the table shows about 690,000 distinct CDR3 sequences, around 17% of which occur a single time. The biggest ten clones account for over 0.95% of the sample. Here the sequenced sample was PBMCs from the stem cell graft donor, taken from the stem cell graft. The receptors come from a human donor who donated a stem cell graft to a child with acute myeloid leukemia.

This chain uses TRBV7-9 with TRBJ2-3, with D perhaps matching TRBD1 (5 bases). Trimming shortened V by 8 bases and J by 3 bases, and 24 bases separated the two germline ends. The germline V gene encodes CDR1 SEHNR and CDR2 FQNEAQ (reference sequence). The CDR3 totals 17 residues. The CDR3: CASDALLEQGGTDTQYF. The DNA of the CDR3 is TGTGCCAGCGATGCCCTTTTGGAGCAGGGTGGTACAGATACGCAGTATTTT.

There are a few counts of this clonotype. The V gene is TRBV11-1, the J gene TRBJ2-5; tentative D call: TRBD2 (5 bases). The V end lost 5 bases, the J end lost 0 bases, and 25 bases lay between the germline ends. CDR3 length equals 19 residues. Looked up from germline, CDR1 is SGHAT and CDR2 is FQDESV (reference sequence). The CDR3 DNA is TGTGCCAGCAGCCCGAGGGCGGCAGGATTCCTTACGTACCAAGAGACCCAGTACTTC. As protein: CASSPRAAGFLTYQETQYF. Based on the CDR3 plus reference TRBV11-1 and TRBJ2-5, the full variable domain is EAEVAQSPRYKITEKSQAVAFWCDPISGHATLYWYRQILGQGPELLVQFQDESVVDDSQLPKDRFSAERLKGVDSTLKIQPAELGDSAMYLCASSPRAAGFLTYQETQYFGPGTRLLVL.